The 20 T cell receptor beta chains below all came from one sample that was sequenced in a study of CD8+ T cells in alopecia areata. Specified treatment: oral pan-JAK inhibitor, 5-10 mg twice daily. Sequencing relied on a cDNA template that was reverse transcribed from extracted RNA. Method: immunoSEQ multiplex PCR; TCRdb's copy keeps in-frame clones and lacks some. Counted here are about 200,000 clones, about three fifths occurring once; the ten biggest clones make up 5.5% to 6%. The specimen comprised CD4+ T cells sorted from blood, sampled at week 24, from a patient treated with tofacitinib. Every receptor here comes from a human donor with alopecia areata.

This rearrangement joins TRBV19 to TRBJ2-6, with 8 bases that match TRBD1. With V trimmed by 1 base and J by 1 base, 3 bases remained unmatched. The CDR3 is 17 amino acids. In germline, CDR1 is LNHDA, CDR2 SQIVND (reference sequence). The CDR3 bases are TGTGCCAGTAGTATAGCTGGGACAGGTTCTGGGGCCAACGTCCTGACTTTC. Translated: CASSIAGTGSGANVLTF.

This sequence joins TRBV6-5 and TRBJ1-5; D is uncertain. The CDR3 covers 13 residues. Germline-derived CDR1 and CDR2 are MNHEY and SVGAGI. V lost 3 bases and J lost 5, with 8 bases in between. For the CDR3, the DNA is TGTGCCAGCAGTTATAGATCAGATCAGCCCCAGCATTTT. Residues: CASSYRSDQPQHF.

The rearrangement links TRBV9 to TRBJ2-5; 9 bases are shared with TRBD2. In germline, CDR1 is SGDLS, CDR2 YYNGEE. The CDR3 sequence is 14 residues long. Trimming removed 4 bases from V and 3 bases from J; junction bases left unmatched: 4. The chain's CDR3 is CASSPASGEETQYF. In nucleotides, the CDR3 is TGTGCCAGCAGCCCAGCTAGCGGGGAAGAGACCCAGTACTTC.

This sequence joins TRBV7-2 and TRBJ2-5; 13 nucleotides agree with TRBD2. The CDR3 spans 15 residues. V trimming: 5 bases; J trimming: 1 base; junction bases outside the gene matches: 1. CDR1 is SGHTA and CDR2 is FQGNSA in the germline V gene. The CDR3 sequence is CASSRTSGGQETQYF. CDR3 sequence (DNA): TGTGCCAGCAGCAGGACTAGCGGGGGCCAAGAGACCCAGTACTTC. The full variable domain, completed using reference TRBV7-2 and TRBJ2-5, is GAGVSQSPSNKVTEKGKDVELRCDPISGHTALYWYRQSLGQGLEFLIYFQGNSAPDKSGLPSDRFSAERTGGSVSTLTIQRTQQEDSAVYLCASSRTSGGQETQYFGPGTRLLVL.

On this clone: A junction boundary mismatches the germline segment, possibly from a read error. CDR3 protein: CSVEEGGEFVF. As DNA, the CDR3 is TGCAGCGTTGAAGAAGGAGGGGAGTTCGTCTTC. V gene TRBV29-1 combines with J gene TRBJ2-7; weak D call: TRBD2 (6 bases). Germline CDR1 reads SQVTM; CDR2 reads ANQGSEA. The CDR3 contains 11 residues.

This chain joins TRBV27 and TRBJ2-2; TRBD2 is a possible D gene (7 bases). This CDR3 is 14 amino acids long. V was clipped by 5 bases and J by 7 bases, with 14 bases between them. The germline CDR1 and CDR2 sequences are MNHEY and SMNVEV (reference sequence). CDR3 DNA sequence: TGTGCCAGCAGTAGGGGGGGCAGTAACGGGGAGCTGTTTTTT. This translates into CASSRGGSNGELFF.

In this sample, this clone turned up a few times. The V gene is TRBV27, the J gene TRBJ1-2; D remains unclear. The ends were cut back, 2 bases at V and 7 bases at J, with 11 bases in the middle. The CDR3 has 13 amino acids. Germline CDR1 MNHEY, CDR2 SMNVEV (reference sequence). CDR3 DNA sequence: TGTGCCAGCAGTTTAGCCAGGTTCGGTGGCTACACCTTC. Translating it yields CASSLARFGGYTF.

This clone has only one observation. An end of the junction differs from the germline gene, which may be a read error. The CDR3 nucleotides read TGTGCCAGTAGCGGTCCCGGGGGGACCCAGTACTTC. This codes for CASSGPGGTQYF. The chain joins TRBV9 to TRBJ2-5, with TRBD2 as a possible D gene (6 bases). The CDR3 sequence is 12 residues long. Germline V gene lookup returns CDR1 SGDLS and CDR2 YYNGEE.

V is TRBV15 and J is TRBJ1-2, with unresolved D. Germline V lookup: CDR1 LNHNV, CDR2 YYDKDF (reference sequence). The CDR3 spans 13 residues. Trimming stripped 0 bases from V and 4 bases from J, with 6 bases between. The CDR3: CATSRERGYGYTF. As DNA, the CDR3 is TGTGCCACCAGCAGAGAGCGGGGCTATGGCTACACCTTC.

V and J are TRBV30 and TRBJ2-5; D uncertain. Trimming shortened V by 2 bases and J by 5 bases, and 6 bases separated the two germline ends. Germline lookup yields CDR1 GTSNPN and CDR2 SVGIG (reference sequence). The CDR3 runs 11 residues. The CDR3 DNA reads TGTGCCTGGAGTTTTTGGGAGACCCAGTACTTC. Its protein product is CAWSFWETQYF.

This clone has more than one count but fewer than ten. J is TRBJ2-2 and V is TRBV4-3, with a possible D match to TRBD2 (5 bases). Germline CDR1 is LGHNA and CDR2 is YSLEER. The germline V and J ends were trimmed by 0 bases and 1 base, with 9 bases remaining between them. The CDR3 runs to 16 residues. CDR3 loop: CASSQDPGRNTGELFF. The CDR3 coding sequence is TGCGCCAGCAGCCAAGACCCGGGGAGGAACACCGGGGAGCTGTTTTTT.

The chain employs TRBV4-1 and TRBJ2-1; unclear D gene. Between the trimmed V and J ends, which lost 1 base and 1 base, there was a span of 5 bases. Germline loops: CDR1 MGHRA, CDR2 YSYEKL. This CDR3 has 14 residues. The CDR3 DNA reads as TGCGCCAGCAGCCAAGCTGGGTCCTACAATGAGCAGTTCTTC. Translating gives CASSQAGSYNEQFF.

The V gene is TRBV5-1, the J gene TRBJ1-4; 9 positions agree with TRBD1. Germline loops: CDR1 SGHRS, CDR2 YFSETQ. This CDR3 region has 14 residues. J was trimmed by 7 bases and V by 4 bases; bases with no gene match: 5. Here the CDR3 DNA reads TGCGCCAGCAGCCTGGGACAGGGTGGTGAAAAACTGTTTTTT. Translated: CASSLGQGGEKLFF.

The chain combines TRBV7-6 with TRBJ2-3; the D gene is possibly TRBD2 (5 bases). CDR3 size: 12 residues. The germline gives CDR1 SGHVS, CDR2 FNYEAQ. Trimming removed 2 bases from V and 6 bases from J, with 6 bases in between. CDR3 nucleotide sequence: TGTGCCAGCAGCTTATCGGGGGATACGCAGTATTTT. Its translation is CASSLSGDTQYF.

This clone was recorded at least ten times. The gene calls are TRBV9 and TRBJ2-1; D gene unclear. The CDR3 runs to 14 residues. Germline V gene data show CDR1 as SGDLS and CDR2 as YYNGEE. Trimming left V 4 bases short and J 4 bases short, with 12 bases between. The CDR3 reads CASSYGPDYNEQFF. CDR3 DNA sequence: TGTGCCAGCAGCTATGGACCTGATTACAATGAGCAGTTCTTC.

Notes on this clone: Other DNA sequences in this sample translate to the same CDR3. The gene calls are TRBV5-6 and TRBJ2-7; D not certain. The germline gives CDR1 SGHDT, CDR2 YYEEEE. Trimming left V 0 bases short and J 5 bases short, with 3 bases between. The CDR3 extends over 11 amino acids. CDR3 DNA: TGTGCCAGCAGCTTGGTGGACGAGCAGTACTTC. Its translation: CASSLVDEQYF.

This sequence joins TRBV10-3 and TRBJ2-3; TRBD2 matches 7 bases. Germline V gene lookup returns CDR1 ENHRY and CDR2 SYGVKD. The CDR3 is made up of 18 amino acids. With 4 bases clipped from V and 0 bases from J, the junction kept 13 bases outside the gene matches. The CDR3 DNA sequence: TGTGCCATCAGTGGGGCGCTAGCGGAGAGAACTAGCACAGATACGCAGTATTTT. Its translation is CAISGALAERTSTDTQYF.

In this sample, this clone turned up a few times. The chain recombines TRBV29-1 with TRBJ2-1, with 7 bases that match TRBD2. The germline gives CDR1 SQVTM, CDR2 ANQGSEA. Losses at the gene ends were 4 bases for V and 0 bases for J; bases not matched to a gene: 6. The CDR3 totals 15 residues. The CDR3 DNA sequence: TGCAGCGTTGGTTGGGGGGGGACCTCCTACAATGAGCAGTTCTTC. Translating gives CSVGWGGTSYNEQFF.

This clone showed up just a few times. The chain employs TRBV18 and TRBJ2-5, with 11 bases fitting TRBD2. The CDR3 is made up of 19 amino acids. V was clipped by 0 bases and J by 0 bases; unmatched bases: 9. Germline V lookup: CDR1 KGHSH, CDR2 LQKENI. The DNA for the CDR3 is TGTGCCAGCTCACCACCGTACGGGACTAGCGGATCTCACCAAGAGACCCAGTACTTC. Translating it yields CASSPPYGTSGSHQETQYF.

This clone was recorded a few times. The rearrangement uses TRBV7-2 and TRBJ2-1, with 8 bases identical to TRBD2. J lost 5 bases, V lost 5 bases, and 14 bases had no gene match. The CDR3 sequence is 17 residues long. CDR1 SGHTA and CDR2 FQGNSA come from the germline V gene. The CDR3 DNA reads TGTGCCAGCAGCCGAACCGTCCAGCGGGGGAGCAACAATGAGCAGTTCTTC. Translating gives CASSRTVQRGSNNEQFF.